A single sample is the source of the 26 T cell receptor beta chains below, sequenced in a study of blood T cells in healthy people across ages. Then a second PCR, running roughly 7 to 11 cycles, was carried out with a sample-barcoded 5' primer and a J-beta primer mix. TCRdb re-derived calls from the 5' RACE reads in MiXCR, one entry per CDR3 protein. The table has some 1.6 million distinct CDR3 sequences, roughly 32% seen once. Input material: blood. All receptors derive from a woman under 40 in good health.

The chain combines TRBV7-8 with TRBJ2-1; a possible D gene is TRBD2 (6 bases). The CDR3 covers 15 residues. V lost 4 bases to trimming and J lost 3 bases, with 13 bases between them. Germline lookup yields CDR1 SGHVS and CDR2 FQNEAQ. CDR3 amino acids: CASSSSGLHYNEQFF. CDR3 nucleotide sequence: TGTGCCAGCAGCTCGTCGGGACTGCACTACAATGAGCAGTTCTTC.

The chain couples TRBV6-6 to TRBJ1-5; D unclear. V lost 3 bases and J 2 bases, leaving 14 bases between the germline ends. CDR1 is MNHNY and CDR2 is SVGAGI in the germline V gene (reference sequence). The CDR3 covers 16 residues. CDR3 DNA: TGTGCCAGCAGTTATTCCATTGGGAAAGGCAATCAGCCCCAGCATTTT. Protein sequence: CASSYSIGKGNQPQHF.

This clonotype occurred a few times. This chain connects TRBV24-1 to TRBJ2-5, with 7 nucleotides matching TRBD1. CDR3 length equals 17 residues. Germline CDR1 and CDR2: KGHDR and SFDVKD. V shed 3 bases, J shed 0 bases, and the junction held 9 bases outside the gene matches. The CDR3 protein is CATSDVSQGVYQETQYF. Here the CDR3 DNA reads TGTGCCACCAGTGATGTATCCCAGGGGGTCTACCAAGAGACCCAGTACTTC.

The rearrangement links TRBV3-1 to TRBJ1-1, with D uncertain. Germline values: CDR1 LGHDT, CDR2 YNNKEL (reference sequence). Trimming removed 2 bases at V and 4 bases at J, with 11 bases between. The CDR3 contains 14 residues. The CDR3 coding sequence is TGTGCCAGCAGCCAAAGGTACCCGGGCACTGAAGCTTTCTTT. Its protein product is CASSQRYPGTEAFF.

The V call is TRBV12-3 or TRBV12-4, the J call TRBJ2-2; 7 bases align to TRBD2. Trimming took 8 bases from V and 6 from J; bases not matched to a gene: 6. The CDR3 length is 13 residues. The CDR3 protein is CASLGRGAGELFF. The CDR3, as DNA: TGTGCCAGCCTGGGGAGGGGAGCCGGGGAGCTGTTTTTT.

This clonotype was counted a few times. The chain joins TRBV30 to TRBJ1-2, with 8 bases fitting TRBD1. This CDR3 is built from 13 residues. CDR1 GTSNPN and CDR2 SVGIG come from the germline V gene (reference sequence). The CDR3 spells CAHSGDRSYGYTF. As DNA, the CDR3 is TGTGCACACAGTGGGGACAGGAGTTATGGCTACACCTTC.

J is TRBJ2-7 and V is TRBV20-1; 7 bases are shared with TRBD2. The V gene end was trimmed by 3 bases and the J gene end by 3 bases; junction bases not matched to a gene: 5. The CDR3 has 13 residues. CDR1 and CDR2 from the germline V gene are DFQATT and SNEGSKA (reference sequence). As DNA, the CDR3 is TGCAGTGCTAGGCCCCGGGAGGTCTACGAGCAGTACTTC. Translation gives CSARPREVYEQYF.

This clonotype occurred many times. The rearrangement links TRBV29-1 to TRBJ2-3, with unresolved D. Trimming removed 2 bases at V and 8 bases at J, with 14 bases between. CDR3 length: 13 residues. CDR1 and CDR2 from the germline V gene are SQVTM and ANQGSEA. CDR3 region: CSVEFELVPTQYF. CDR3 nucleotides: TGCAGCGTTGAATTCGAGCTAGTCCCTACGCAGTATTTT.

As for this clonotype: The junction departs from germline at one end; a sequencing error may be responsible. The V gene is TRBV5-1, the J gene TRBJ2-3; D is unresolved. Germline V CDR1 and CDR2: SGHRS, YFSETQ. The CDR3 spans 11 residues. CDR3 loop: CTSSKKDTQYF. Here the CDR3 DNA reads TGCACCAGCAGCAAAAAAGATACGCAGTATTTT.

This clonotype has more than one count but fewer than ten. The CDR3 DNA reads TGCGCCAGCAGCTTGACAGGGAAGGAGAACTATGGCTACACCTTC. Amino acid sequence: CASSLTGKENYGYTF. The V call is TRBV5-1, the J call TRBJ1-2; weak D call: TRBD1 (6 bases). Germline V lookup: CDR1 SGHRS, CDR2 YFSETQ. The CDR3 has 15 amino acids. The V end was cut by 1 base, the J end by 2 bases, with 12 bases between.

This chain links TRBV9 with TRBJ2-1; a weak D match, TRBD2 (5 bases). This CDR3 comprises 13 residues. CDR1 and CDR2 from the germline V gene are SGDLS and YYNGEE. The V gene lost 0 bases and the J gene lost 10 bases, with 11 bases spanning the gap. In DNA form, the CDR3 reads TGTGCCAGCAGCGTAGTAACGGGCGGGGAGCAGTTCTTC. Translation: CASSVVTGGEQFF.

The chain couples TRBV24-1 to TRBJ2-5, with D unresolved. This CDR3 is built from 15 residues. Trimming took off 4 bases at V and 3 bases at J, with 14 bases between the two ends. The germline V gene encodes CDR1 KGHDR and CDR2 SFDVKD. CDR3 DNA sequence: TGTGCCACCAGTGACCTGCATGGCCACAAAGAGACCCAGTACTTC. Protein sequence: CATSDLHGHKETQYF.

This clonotype has only a few counts. V gene TRBV18 combines with J gene TRBJ2-3; 8 bases map to TRBD2. Trimming took 0 bases from V and 4 from J; bases not matched to a gene: 6. This CDR3 spans 16 amino acids. CDR1 and CDR2 from the germline V gene are KGHSH and LQKENI. The CDR3, as DNA: TGTGCCAGCTCACCACCCCAGCGGGAGAGGTCAGATACGCAGTATTTT. Its translation is CASSPPQRERSDTQYF.

The chain is built from TRBV7-2 and TRBJ2-7; 8 positions match TRBD1. The CDR3 contains 15 residues. The ends lost 1 base at V and 5 bases at J; junction bases unmatched: 7. The germline V gene has CDR1 SGHTA and CDR2 FQGNSA. The CDR3 sequence is CASSLGGQGQDEQYF. The CDR3 DNA reads TGTGCCAGCAGCTTAGGAGGACAGGGTCAGGACGAGCAGTACTTC.

This clonotype was counted many times. Germline and junction disagree at one end, which may indicate a read error. The J gene is TRBJ2-5, the V gene TRBV5-1; D possibly corresponds to TRBD2 (5 bases). The CDR3 contains 11 residues. Germline loops: CDR1 SGHRS, CDR2 YFSETQ. The CDR3 reads CASSLAETQYF. The CDR3 DNA reads TGTGCCAGCAGCTTAGCGGAGACCCAGTACTTC.

The rearrangement uses TRBV12-3 or TRBV12-4 and TRBJ2-6; D remains ambiguous. This CDR3 region has 16 residues. Trimming removed 6 bases at V and 2 bases at J, with 14 bases between. This CDR3 is CASSPLLGPGANVLTF. In DNA, the CDR3 is TGTGCCAGCAGCCCCCTTCTGGGCCCTGGGGCCAACGTCCTGACTTTC.

This clonotype appeared once. V and J are TRBV10-3 and TRBJ2-1, with D uncertain. Per germline, CDR1 ENHRY and CDR2 SYGVKD. The CDR3 has 14 amino acids. V dropped 4 bases and J dropped 1 base, with 8 bases sitting between them. The DNA for the CDR3 is TGTGCCATCAGTGCCAGCCCTTCCTACAATGAGCAGTTCTTC. This translates into CAISASPSYNEQFF.

Details on this clonotype: A much larger clone is a single base away; this may be a read error. The chain recombines TRBV29-1 with TRBJ2-7, with TRBD1 as a possible D gene (5 bases). V was shortened by 7 bases and J by 2 bases, with 12 bases between the two germline ends. Germline V gene data show CDR1 as SQVTM and CDR2 as ANQGSEA. CDR3 length: 12 amino acids. Written as DNA, the CDR3 is TGCAGCGGCCTCAGGGATACCTACGAGCAGTACTTC. It is translated as CSGLRDTYEQYF.

About this clonotype: A much larger clone is a single base away; this may be a read error. The chain carries TRBV28 and TRBJ2-5; D is ambiguous. The CDR3 sequence is 12 residues long. Germline CDR1 and CDR2: MDHEN and SYDVKM. Deletions cut 5 bases from V and 5 bases from J, with 9 bases between. The CDR3 bases are TGTGCCAGCAGTAAAAATCTGGAGACCCAGTACTTC. Amino acids: CASSKNLETQYF.

This clonotype was counted only a few times. The rearrangement links TRBV28 to TRBJ2-1; 12 positions match TRBD2. This CDR3 is built from 16 residues. V shed 3 bases and J 6 bases; nucleotides not matched to a gene: 6. Germline CDR1 reads MDHEN; CDR2 reads SYDVKM. The CDR3 DNA follows: TGTGCCAGCAGTTTCACCCCGGGACTAGCGGGCAATGAGCAGTTCTTC. This encodes CASSFTPGLAGNEQFF.

This clonotype was observed a handful of times. This chain links TRBV15 with TRBJ2-7; 7 bases line up with TRBD1. With 5 bases clipped from V and 2 bases from J, the junction kept 6 bases outside the gene matches. CDR3 length: 14 residues. Germline V gene data show CDR1 as LNHNV and CDR2 as YYDKDF (reference sequence). CDR3 loop: CATSPGGWAYEQYF. Here the CDR3 DNA reads TGTGCCACCAGCCCAGGGGGATGGGCCTACGAGCAGTACTTC.

The chain joins TRBV6-6 to TRBJ1-1; TRBD1 matches 7 bases. Germline V gene sequence: CDR1 MNHNY, CDR2 SVGAGI (reference sequence). This CDR3 region has 13 residues. J was trimmed by 3 bases and V by 4 bases; bases with no gene match: 2. The CDR3 reads CASSSQGHTEAFF. In DNA form, the CDR3 reads TGTGCCAGCAGTTCACAGGGGCACACTGAAGCTTTCTTT.

This sequence joins TRBV20-1 and TRBJ1-2; D perhaps matches TRBD1 (6 bases). The V and J ends lost 3 bases and 2 bases respectively, with 10 bases between them. Germline V gene sequence: CDR1 DFQATT, CDR2 SNEGSKA (reference sequence). The CDR3 is 13 amino acids. CDR3 sequence: CSARSGQNYGYTF. CDR3 coding DNA: TGCAGTGCTAGGTCAGGACAGAACTATGGCTACACCTTC.

V and J are TRBV7-6 and TRBJ1-1; TRBD1 aligns across 7 bases. Germline-derived CDR1 and CDR2 are SGHVS and FNYEAQ. The length of the CDR3 is 15 residues. V gave up 1 base and J gave up 4 bases; unmatched junction bases: 6. This chain's CDR3 is CASSLVTGALTEAFF. DNA for the CDR3: TGTGCCAGCAGCTTAGTCACAGGGGCGCTCACTGAAGCTTTCTTT.

The CDR3 loop is CASSLEGFDPPLHF. The CDR3 nucleotides are TGTGCCAGCAGTTTGGAGGGGTTTGATCCACCCCTCCACTTT. The chain carries TRBV12-3 or TRBV12-4 and TRBJ1-6, with a possible D match to TRBD1 (5 bases). This CDR3 region has 14 residues. V was cut by 3 bases and J by 11 bases, with 14 bases left in between.

This CDR3 is CASSSSVVGYQPQHF. Written as DNA, the CDR3 is TGTGCCAGCAGTTCCTCGGTTGTGGGATATCAGCCCCAGCATTTT. V usage is TRBV6-5 and J usage is TRBJ1-5; no clear D. V lost 4 bases to trimming and J lost 5 bases, with 15 bases between them. Germline-derived CDR1 and CDR2 are MNHEY and SVGAGI. CDR3 size: 15 residues.